Shown below are 21 T cell receptor beta chains from a single sample sequenced in a study of cytomegalovirus exposure and HLA in healthy donors. The PCR used 60 Vbeta and 13 Jbeta primers. Using immunoSEQ multiplex PCR, the repertoire was profiled, and TCRdb retains in-frame clones only, with some absent. The repertoire consists of 150,000 to 200,000 clones, with just over 70% occurring once and the leading ten covering about 4.5%. The sequencing input was PBMCs. The receptors were gathered from a man between 18 and 29 years old in good health and CMV-seropositive.

J is TRBJ1-1 and V is TRBV5-6; a possible D gene is TRBD1 (5 bases). V lost 6 bases and J lost 4, with 16 bases in between. The CDR3 is made up of 14 amino acids. From germline, CDR1 is SGHDT and CDR2 YYEEEE. CDR3 protein: CASNSGGTSTEAFF. In nucleotides, the CDR3 is TGTGCCAGCAACTCCGGAGGGACCTCCACTGAAGCTTTCTTT. Full variable domain (remainder filled in from reference TRBV5-6 and TRBJ1-1): DAGVTQSPTHLIKTRGQQVTLRCSPKSGHDTVSWYQQALGQGPQFIFQYYEEEERQRGNFPDRFSGHQFPNYSSELNVNALLLGDSALYLCASNSGGTSTEAFFGQGTRLTVV.

CDR3 loop: CASSFNQGNTIYF. The CDR3 bases are TGTGCCAGCAGCTTCAATCAGGGAAACACCATATATTTT. The J gene is TRBJ1-3, the V gene TRBV11-2; D ambiguous. Trimming removed 3 bases at V and 4 bases at J, with 7 bases between. CDR1 and CDR2 from the germline V gene are SGHAT and FQNNGV. The CDR3 contains 13 residues. The full variable domain, in which reference TRBV11-2 and TRBJ1-3 provide the parts outside the CDR3, is EAGVAQSPRYKIIEKRQSVAFWCNPISGHATLYWYQQILGQGPKLLIQFQNNGVVDDSQLPKDRFSAERLKGVDSTLKIQPAKLEDSAVYLCASSFNQGNTIYFGEGSWLTVV.

This clone has a handful of counts. The chain recombines TRBV28 with TRBJ1-1; 7 nucleotides align to TRBD1. The V and J ends lost 6 bases and 1 base, in that order; junction bases with no gene match: 5. From germline, CDR1 is MDHEN and CDR2 SYDVKM. The CDR3 sequence is 14 residues long. CDR3 in DNA: TGTGCCAGCAGAGCCCAGGGGGGGAACACTGAAGCTTTCTTT. Amino acids: CASRAQGGNTEAFF.

V usage is TRBV13 and J usage is TRBJ1-3, with 9 bases identical to TRBD1. The V segment lost 5 bases and the J segment 4 bases; nucleotides outside the gene matches: 3. Germline CDR1 is PRHDT and CDR2 is FYEKMQ (reference sequence). CDR3 length: 14 amino acids. In DNA, the CDR3 is TGTGCCAGCAGCCTCGACAGGGGGGGAAACACCATATATTTT. Its protein product is CASSLDRGGNTIYF.

The chain is built from TRBV11-2 and TRBJ1-3; D not certain. This CDR3 is built from 14 residues. Trimming shortened V by 0 bases and J by 2 bases, and 5 bases separated the two germline ends. CDR1 and CDR2 (germline): SGHAT, FQNNGV. This chain's CDR3 is CASSLDLTGNTIYF. Here the CDR3 DNA reads TGTGCCAGCAGCTTAGATTTAACTGGAAACACCATATATTTT.

The V call is TRBV15, the J call TRBJ2-7; 10 bases fit TRBD2. This CDR3 comprises 15 residues. The germline gives CDR1 LNHNV, CDR2 YYDKDF (reference sequence). J gave up 4 bases and V 0 bases, and 3 bases lay outside the gene matches. As DNA, the CDR3 is TGTGCCACCAGCAGAGATGGTAGCGGGAGGTACGAGCAGTACGTC. Translation gives CATSRDGSGRYEQYV.

V gene TRBV4-1 combines with J gene TRBJ2-3, with 7 bases matching TRBD1. V gave up 1 base and J gave up 1 base; unmatched junction bases: 5. Germline CDR1 reads MGHRA; CDR2 reads YSYEKL. This CDR3 contains 16 residues. This CDR3 is CASSQVGQGGTDTQYF. CDR3 coding DNA: TGCGCCAGCAGCCAAGTTGGTCAGGGGGGCACAGATACGCAGTATTTT.

In this sample, this clone turned up once. This chain uses TRBV27 with TRBJ2-5; 7 positions match TRBD1. The J segment lost 7 bases and the V segment lost 4 bases, leaving 9 bases of the junction unmatched. CDR3 length equals 14 residues. CDR1 and CDR2 (germline): MNHEY, SMNVEV (reference sequence). Here the CDR3 DNA reads TGTGCCAGCAGTTCGAACGGACGACAGGGGACCCAGTACTTC. Residues: CASSSNGRQGTQYF.

This chain links TRBV4-1 with TRBJ2-1; D possibly corresponds to TRBD2 (5 bases). The CDR3 runs to 18 residues. V was trimmed by 1 base and J by 7 bases, leaving 23 bases between them. The germline CDR1 and CDR2 sequences are MGHRA and YSYEKL. In DNA, the CDR3 is TGCGCCAGCAGCCAAGTAGCGAGCTATGGTACTCCCTGGAATGAGCAGTTCTTC. Its protein is CASSQVASYGTPWNEQFF.

The CDR3 DNA is TGTGCCAGCAGTCAATCCCGGACAGGGCGAACTGAAGCTTTCTTT. Encoded protein: CASSQSRTGRTEAFF. The chain combines TRBV27 with TRBJ1-1; 8 positions agree with TRBD1. CDR1 is MNHEY, CDR2 SMNVEV, per germline (reference sequence). After removal of 5 bases from V and 5 bases from J, the junction contained 10 bases not matched to a gene. This CDR3 spans 15 amino acids.

This clone has more than one count but fewer than ten. The chain combines TRBV6-1 with TRBJ2-5, with 8 bases fitting TRBD2. The germline V gene encodes CDR1 MNHNS and CDR2 SASEGT. The ends lost 3 bases at V and 1 base at J; junction bases unmatched: 7. This CDR3 spans 16 amino acids. The CDR3 bases are TGTGCCAGCAGTGACTTAGGCGGGGGGTCCCAAGAGACCCAGTACTTC. It is translated as CASSDLGGGSQETQYF.

The chain carries TRBV5-6 and TRBJ1-1, with unresolved D. CDR3 length: 14 amino acids. The V gene's germline CDR1 is SGHDT and CDR2 YYEEEE. Trimming stripped 6 bases from V and 0 bases from J, with 12 bases between. In DNA, the CDR3 is TGTGCCAGCACCGTCCTTAATATGAACACTGAAGCTTTCTTT. As protein: CASTVLNMNTEAFF.

This clone was detected once. The genes are TRBV7-2 and TRBJ2-5, with 13 bases matching TRBD2. The CDR3 covers 17 residues. Germline CDR1 and CDR2: SGHTA and FQGNSA. The ends lost 4 bases at V and 0 bases at J; junction bases unmatched: 5. The CDR3 sequence is CASSSWTSGGHQETQYF. DNA for the CDR3: TGTGCCAGCAGCTCCTGGACTAGCGGGGGCCACCAAGAGACCCAGTACTTC. The full variable domain, with the rest looked up from reference TRBV7-2 and TRBJ2-5, is GAGVSQSPSNKVTEKGKDVELRCDPISGHTALYWYRQSLGQGLEFLIYFQGNSAPDKSGLPSDRFSAERTGGSVSTLTIQRTQQEDSAVYLCASSSWTSGGHQETQYFGPGTRLLVL.

V and J are TRBV27 and TRBJ2-5, with 8 bases fitting TRBD2. The ends lost 4 bases at V and 5 bases at J; junction bases unmatched: 9. Germline V gives CDR1 MNHEY, CDR2 SMNVEV (reference sequence). This CDR3 contains 15 residues. In nucleotides, the CDR3 is TGTGCCAGCAGTTCCACGGGAGGGATGGGGGAGACCCAGTACTTC. Its protein is CASSSTGGMGETQYF.

The chain combines TRBV14 with TRBJ1-1, with D perhaps TRBD1 (5 bases). Trimming took off 0 bases at V and 6 bases at J, with 23 bases between the two ends. CDR1 and CDR2 from the germline V gene are SGHDN and FVKESK. The CDR3 length is 18 residues. CDR3 nucleotides: TGTGCCAGCAGCCAAGATGAGTTCGAGGAGGGGCCCACGCCTGAAGCTTTCTTT. It encodes CASSQDEFEEGPTPEAFF.

V and J are TRBV19 and TRBJ1-5; tentatively, D is TRBD1 (5 bases). Germline V lookup: CDR1 LNHDA, CDR2 SQIVND (reference sequence). The germline V and J ends were trimmed by 5 bases and 1 base, with 12 bases remaining between them. The CDR3 is made up of 15 amino acids. In nucleotides, the CDR3 is TGTGCCAGTAGTTTGGGGGGAGGCAGCAATCAGCCCCAGCATTTT. Amino acids: CASSLGGGSNQPQHF.

The chain links TRBV11-3 to TRBJ2-1; 8 bases fit TRBD2. This CDR3 spans 13 amino acids. Looked up from germline, CDR1 is SGHNT and CDR2 is YENEEA. The junction had 5 bases not matched to a gene; V was cut back by 5 bases and J by 8 bases. This CDR3 reads CASSLGLEYEQFF. CDR3 coding DNA: TGTGCCAGCAGCCTGGGACTAGAATATGAGCAGTTCTTC.

This clone was counted a few times. The CDR3 protein is CASSRSGEGADTQYF. The CDR3 DNA is TGTGCCAGCAGCCGAAGCGGGGAGGGGGCAGATACGCAGTATTTT. J is TRBJ2-3 and V is TRBV5-8; D perhaps matches TRBD2 (7 bases). The V gene's germline CDR1 is SGHTS and CDR2 YDEGEE. Trimming left V 4 bases short and J 4 bases short, with 16 bases between. CDR3 size: 15 residues.

The chain has TRBV11-1 and TRBJ1-2; a weak D match, TRBD1 (6 bases). This CDR3 spans 16 amino acids. From germline, CDR1 is SGHAT and CDR2 FQDESV (reference sequence). Trimming removed 5 bases at V and 1 base at J, with 17 bases between. For the CDR3, the DNA is TGTGCCAGCAGCCGTACCGGGACAACTCTTAACTATGGCTACACCTTC. Amino acids: CASSRTGTTLNYGYTF.

This clone was recorded once. The V call is TRBV7-9, the J call TRBJ1-1, with D hard to call. Trimming left V 5 bases short and J 2 bases short, with 9 bases between. Germline V gene data show CDR1 as SEHNR and CDR2 as FQNEAQ (reference sequence). The CDR3 runs to 13 residues. CDR3 DNA sequence: TGTGCCAGCAGCGTTACAATAAACACTGAAGCTTTCTTT. Translating gives CASSVTINTEAFF.

The chain links TRBV2 to TRBJ1-1, with no clear D. Germline CDR1 reads SNHLY; CDR2 reads FYNNEI. This CDR3 has 13 residues. Trimming removed 5 bases from V and 1 base from J, with 8 bases in between. The CDR3 region is CASSFRGNTEAFF. Here the CDR3 DNA reads TGTGCCAGCAGTTTCCGGGGGAACACTGAAGCTTTCTTT.